Following are 7 T cell receptor beta chains from one sample sequenced in a study of cytomegalovirus exposure and HLA in healthy donors. Both 60 Vbeta primers and 13 Jbeta primers went into the PCR. TCRdb's copy holds only in-frame clones and misses some; the assay was immunoSEQ multiplex PCR. Here the sample spans about 110,000 clones, approximately 84% being singletons. The specimen sequenced was PBMCs. These receptors came from a man younger than 40 in good health and CMV-seronegative.

This clone was recorded only once. This chain connects TRBV25-1 to TRBJ2-6; the match to TRBD1 covers 9 bases. The CDR3 extends over 17 amino acids. V lost 5 bases to trimming and J lost 0 bases; unmatched junction nucleotides: 5. In germline, CDR1 is MGHDK, CDR2 SYGVNS. CDR3 sequence: CASSLDRGYSGANVLTF. CDR3 sequence (DNA): TGTGCCAGCAGTCTCGACAGGGGGTACTCTGGGGCCAACGTCCTGACTTTC. Variable domain in full (rest from reference TRBV25-1 and TRBJ2-6): EADIYQTPRYLVIGTGKKITLECSQTMGHDKMYWYQQDPGMELHLIHYSYGVNSTEKGDLSSESTVSRIRTEHFPLTLESARPSHTSQYLCASSLDRGYSGANVLTFGAGSRLTVL.

This sequence joins TRBV6-1 and TRBJ2-1; 11 positions agree with TRBD2. Trimming took 7 bases from V and 7 from J; bases not matched to a gene: 9. Germline-derived CDR1 and CDR2 are MNHNS and SASEGT. The CDR3 sequence is 15 residues long. CDR3 DNA: TGTGCCAGCACCCAAAGGACTAGCGGGTCGAATGAGCAGTTCTTC. It is translated as CASTQRTSGSNEQFF.

As concerns this clone: Its ends do not fully match the called genes, so a read error is possible. The rearrangement joins TRBV6-5 to TRBJ1-2, with D unclear. CDR3 length equals 11 residues. Germline CDR1 MNHEY, CDR2 SVGAGI. This chain's CDR3 is CASEMPGGLIF. CDR3 nucleotides: TGTGCCAGCGAGATGCCGGGTGGCCTTATCTTC.

Here the CDR3 reads CASSLTTTNEQYF. CDR3 DNA sequence: TGTGCCAGCAGCCTTACCACAACAAACGAGCAGTACTTC. This chain links TRBV4-2 with TRBJ2-7; D gene uncertain. V lost 4 bases, J lost 5 bases, and 12 bases lay in between. Germline-derived CDR1 and CDR2 are LGHNA and YNFKEQ. CDR3 size: 13 residues.

The chain carries TRBV7-9 and TRBJ2-3; 13 bases line up with TRBD2. The CDR3 loop spans 16 amino acids. Germline loops: CDR1 SEHNR, CDR2 FQNEAQ (reference sequence). With V trimmed by 8 bases and J by 3 bases, 8 bases remained unmatched. CDR3 amino acids: CASRPGTSGETDTQYF. In DNA form, the CDR3 reads TGTGCCAGCCGCCCCGGGACTAGCGGGGAGACAGATACGCAGTATTTT.

This clone was picked up one time. J is TRBJ1-1 and V is TRBV2; D ambiguous. Trimming shortened V by 6 bases and J by 3 bases, and 14 bases separated the two germline ends. The germline CDR1 and CDR2 sequences are SNHLY and FYNNEI. The CDR3 covers 14 residues. This chain's CDR3 is CASSERIRDTEAFF. CDR3 in DNA: TGTGCCAGCAGCGAAAGGATCCGGGACACTGAAGCTTTCTTT.

The chain joins TRBV7-9 to TRBJ2-2; 7 bases match TRBD1. Germline CDR1 SEHNR, CDR2 FQNEAQ (reference sequence). V was clipped by 5 bases and J by 1 base; unmatched bases: 7. CDR3 size: 16 residues. CDR3 sequence: CASSLSGTENTGELFF. The CDR3 DNA is TGTGCCAGCAGCCTTTCCGGGACAGAGAACACCGGGGAGCTGTTTTTT. Full variable domain (missing parts from reference TRBV7-9 and TRBJ2-2): DTGVSQNPRHKITKRGQNVTFRCDPISEHNRLYWYRQTLGQGPEFLTYFQNEAQLEKSRLLSDRFSAERPKGSFSTLEIQRTEQGDSAMYLCASSLSGTENTGELFFGEGSRLTVL.